This T cell receptor (beta chain) was recorded in a study of Ad26.COV2.S vaccination and SARS-CoV-2 variants. Noted treatment: 15 to 20 received Ad26.COV2.S at low or high dose, single or two shots; roughly 5 received placebo; per-sample allocation not given. The samples date from day 63 after the first vaccine or placebo injection. Donor was an adult aged 18-55 years in Boston. Germline assignment: CDR1 MGHRA and CDR2 YSYEKL. CDR3 size: 17 residues. J was trimmed by 6 bases and V by 0 bases; bases with no gene match: 14. Overall study results and limits: Using TCR breadth and depth analyses may have led to underestimated total T cell responses. Substantial post-vaccination breadth of spike-specific CD8+ and CD4+ T cell responses was reported.

Of note for this clone: The antigen is undetermined.

Using immunoSEQ multiplex PCR, the repertoire was profiled, and TCRdb retains in-frame clones only, with some absent. The table records 350,000 to 500,000 clones, roughly 87% of them present only once. This receptor was taken from a person aged 18-60 years who received the Ad26.COV2.S COVID-19 vaccine or a placebo. The source material was peripheral blood, sampled in a trial of Ad26.COV2.S vaccine versus placebo. The V gene is TRBV4-1, the J gene TRBJ2-7; TRBD1 matches at 7 bases. CDR3 DNA: TGCGCCAGCAGCCAAGATCTTTGGGGGACAGATAATCCCGAGCAGTACTTC. The encoded protein is CASSQDLWGTDNPEQYF.